The 10 T cell receptor beta chains presented below share a single source sample, sequenced in a study of cytomegalovirus exposure and HLA in healthy donors. This PCR relied on a set of 60 Vbeta primers and 13 Jbeta primers. Libraries were prepared by immunoSEQ multiplex PCR; TCRdb keeps only in-frame clonotypes and omits some of them. Found here are roughly 120,000 clones, about 76% of them singletons; the top ten hold around 4.9%. Material for sequencing was PBMCs. Source of these receptors: a man aged 30 to 45 in good health and CMV-seropositive.

The chain employs TRBV19 and TRBJ1-1; a weak D match, TRBD1 (6 bases). The CDR3 is 13 residues long. V lost 3 bases to trimming and J lost 4 bases, with 9 bases between them. Germline values: CDR1 LNHDA, CDR2 SQIVND (reference sequence). CDR3 region: CASSITGPTEAFF. The CDR3 DNA reads as TGTGCCAGTAGTATCACAGGGCCCACTGAAGCTTTCTTT.

The DNA for the CDR3 is TGTGCCAGCAGCCCCCGTGAGGGGAACACTGAAGCTTTCTTT. Translating it yields CASSPREGNTEAFF. The chain recombines TRBV7-8 with TRBJ1-1; D gene uncertain. Per germline, CDR1 SGHVS and CDR2 FQNEAQ. V lost 5 bases and J lost 1, with 11 bases in between. CDR3 length: 14 residues.

This chain connects TRBV1 to TRBJ1-5; no check of the table's D call, TRBD1, against the DNA was made. TRBV1 represents a pseudogene. The CDR3 spans 16 residues. The CDR3 spells CTSSPCYRGVNQPQHF. The DNA of the CDR3 is TGCACCAGCAGCCCATGCTACAGGGGTGTCAATCAGCCCCAGCATTTT.

This clone was picked up a small number of times. The chain recombines TRBV9 with TRBJ2-7; possible D gene TRBD2, 5 bases. The germline V gene has CDR1 SGDLS and CDR2 YYNGEE. The ends were cut back, 4 bases at V and 2 bases at J, with 13 bases in the middle. This CDR3 region has 14 residues. Here the CDR3 reads CASSLGLGAYEQYF. The CDR3 coding sequence is TGTGCCAGCAGCCTCGGTTTGGGAGCCTACGAGCAGTACTTC.

The chain links TRBV2 to TRBJ1-2; possibly TRBD1 for D (6 bases). In germline, CDR1 is SNHLY, CDR2 FYNNEI. This CDR3 has 15 amino acids. The V gene lost 7 bases and the J gene lost 6 bases, with 21 bases spanning the gap. Here the CDR3 reads CASTRQVASHDGYTF. CDR3 DNA: TGTGCCAGCACCCGACAGGTAGCCAGTCATGATGGCTACACCTTC.

In this sample, this clone turned up a few times. This chain uses TRBV10-1 with TRBJ1-1; TRBD1 aligns across 7 bases. CDR1 WNHNN and CDR2 SYGVQD come from the germline V gene (reference sequence). The CDR3 is 15 amino acids. Trimming cost V 0 bases and J 3 bases; bases outside gene matches: 4. This CDR3 reads CASSESTTGDTEAFF. CDR3 bases: TGCGCCAGCAGTGAGTCAACTACAGGGGACACTGAAGCTTTCTTT.

The chain is built from TRBV7-7 and TRBJ2-7; D remains ambiguous. The CDR3 totals 13 residues. Trimming pared 4 bases from V and 6 bases from J, leaving 13 bases between. The V gene's germline CDR1 is SSHAT and CDR2 FNYEAQ (reference sequence). In DNA, the CDR3 is TGTGCCAGCAGCTCATCGGCGGCCGGCGAGCAGTACTTC. Translated: CASSSSAAGEQYF.

This clone was counted at least ten times. This chain connects TRBV6-5 to TRBJ2-3; 11 bases match TRBD2. Trimming removed 6 bases from V and 5 bases from J; junction bases left unmatched: 7. In germline, CDR1 is MNHEY, CDR2 SVGAGI. This CDR3 has 15 residues. The CDR3 here is CASSSPGTSGDTQYF. The CDR3 bases are TGTGCCAGCAGCTCACCGGGGACTAGCGGAGATACGCAGTATTTT.

In this sample, this clone turned up once. This sequence joins TRBV10-2 and TRBJ2-6; 8 bases agree with TRBD1. The CDR3 has 16 amino acids. Germline lookup yields CDR1 WSHSY and CDR2 SAAADI. V was pared by 6 bases and J by 0 bases, with 4 bases of the junction left unmatched. This CDR3 reads CASRTGAISGANVLTF. DNA for the CDR3: TGCGCCAGCAGGACAGGGGCGATCTCTGGGGCCAACGTCCTGACTTTC.

The rearrangement links TRBV5-1 to TRBJ2-5, with D possibly TRBD2 on 7 matching bases. The J call could be wrong; TRBJ2-7 is a better fit for the DNA end. This CDR3 is built from 15 residues. CDR1 and CDR2 (germline): SGHRS, YFSETQ. Here the CDR3 reads CASSLTGGRPYEQYF. CDR3 DNA: TGCGCCAGCAGCTTGACCGGGGGGCGTCCCTACGAGCAGTACTTC.